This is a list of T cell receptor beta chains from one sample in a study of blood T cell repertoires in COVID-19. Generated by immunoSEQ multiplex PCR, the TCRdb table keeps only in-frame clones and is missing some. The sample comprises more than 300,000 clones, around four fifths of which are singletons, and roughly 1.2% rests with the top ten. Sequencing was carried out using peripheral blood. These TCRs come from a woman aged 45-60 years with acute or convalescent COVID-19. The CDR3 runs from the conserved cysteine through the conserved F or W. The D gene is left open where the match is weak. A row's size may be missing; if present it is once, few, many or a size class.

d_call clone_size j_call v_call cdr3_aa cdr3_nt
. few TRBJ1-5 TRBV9 CAPSNQPQHF TGTGCCCCGAGCAATCAGCCCCAGCATTTT
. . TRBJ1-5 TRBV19 CASSDLQGYNQPQHF TGTGCCAGTAGTGACCTACAGGGATACAATCAGCCCCAGCATTTT
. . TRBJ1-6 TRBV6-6 CASSPSGDNSPLHF TGTGCCAGCAGCCCCTCGGGGGATAATTCACCCCTCCACTTT
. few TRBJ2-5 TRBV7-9 CASSSPGHETQYF TGTGCCAGCAGCTCACCGGGACACGAGACCCAGTACTTC
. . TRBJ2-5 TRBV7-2 CASSFGRGREFQETQYF TGTGCCAGCAGCTTCGGGCGGGGGCGCGAATTCCAAGAGACCCAGTACTTC
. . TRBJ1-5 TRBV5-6 CASSFGHPGEPQHF TGTGCCAGCAGTTTTGGACACCCGGGCGAGCCCCAGCATTTT
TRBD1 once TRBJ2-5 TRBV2 CANLDRGAETQYF TGTGCCAACCTGGACAGGGGAGCTGAGACCCAGTACTTC
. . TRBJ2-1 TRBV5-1 CASSLEDTSYNEQFF TGCGCCAGCAGCTTGGAGGACACCTCCTACAATGAGCAGTTCTTC
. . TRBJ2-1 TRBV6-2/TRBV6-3 CASSYTGQNNEQFF TGTGCCAGCAGTTATACAGGACAGAACAATGAGCAGTTCTTC
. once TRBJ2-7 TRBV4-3 CASSQDWMSGPGYEQYF TGCGCCAGCAGCCAAGATTGGATGTCCGGCCCGGGCTACGAGCAGTACTTC
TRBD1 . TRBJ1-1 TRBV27 CASSFSAGQGWTEAFF TGTGCCAGCAGTTTCTCGGCAGGACAGGGTTGGACTGAAGCTTTCTTT
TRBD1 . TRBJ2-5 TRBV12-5 CASGNGTGPQETQYF TGTGCTAGTGGGAACGGGACAGGTCCACAAGAGACCCAGTACTTC
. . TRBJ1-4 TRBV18 CASSPTTNEKLFF TGTGCCAGCTCACCCACAACTAATGAAAAACTGTTTTTT
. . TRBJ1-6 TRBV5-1 CASSMSPLRDSPLHF TGCGCCAGCAGCATGAGCCCGCTCAGGGATTCACCCCTCCACTTT
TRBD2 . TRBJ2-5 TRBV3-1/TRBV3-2 CASSPPGGGARTQYF TGTGCCAGCAGCCCCCCTGGCGGGGGGGCCAGGACCCAGTACTTC
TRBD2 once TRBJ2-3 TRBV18 CASSPALAGEDTQYF TGTGCCAGCTCACCAGCACTAGCGGGAGAAGATACGCAGTATTTT
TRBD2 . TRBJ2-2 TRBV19 CASRREQDGELFF TGTGCCAGTAGGCGGGAGCAGGACGGGGAGCTGTTTTTT